The 10 T cell receptor beta chains presented below share a single source sample, sequenced in a study of cytomegalovirus exposure and HLA in healthy donors. 60 Vbeta and 13 Jbeta primers were used in PCR. Clones were read by immunoSEQ multiplex PCR, and TCRdb kept only the in-frame ones, dropping some. The sample includes about 90,000 clones, roughly 74% of them seen just once. Material for sequencing was PBMCs. The receptor set was obtained from a woman younger than 35 in good health and CMV-seropositive.

The rearrangement links TRBV10-1 to TRBJ2-5; 14 bases line up with TRBD2. The CDR3 runs to 19 residues. V lost 6 bases and J lost 3; bases outside the gene matches: 15. CDR1 is WNHNN, CDR2 SYGVQD, per germline (reference sequence). CDR3 amino acids: CASSKTSGGEPTFEETQYF. The CDR3 nucleotides are TGCGCCAGCAGCAAGACTAGCGGGGGGGAGCCTACCTTCGAAGAGACCCAGTACTTC.

This chain uses TRBV6-1 with TRBJ1-5; a weak D match, TRBD1 (5 bases). The V and J ends lost 3 bases and 5 bases respectively, with 14 bases between them. In germline, CDR1 is MNHNS, CDR2 SASEGT. The CDR3 length is 15 residues. The CDR3: CASSDSGGTHQPQHF. In DNA form, the CDR3 reads TGTGCCAGCAGTGATAGCGGAGGGACCCATCAGCCCCAGCATTTT.

This clone was counted between two and nine times. The chain is built from TRBV4-3 and TRBJ2-7, with 7 bases that match TRBD1. Trimming took 4 bases from V and 1 from J; bases not matched to a gene: 10. Germline-derived CDR1 and CDR2 are LGHNA and YSLEER. The CDR3 is 16 residues long. The CDR3: CASSPSETGLSYEQYF. The CDR3 nucleotides are TGCGCCAGCAGCCCCTCGGAGACAGGGTTGTCCTACGAGCAGTACTTC.

V and J are TRBV6-1 and TRBJ1-2; no definite D call. Germline V gene lookup returns CDR1 MNHNS and CDR2 SASEGT. CDR3 length equals 14 residues. V lost 3 bases to trimming and J lost 1 base, with 9 bases between them. In DNA form, the CDR3 reads TGTGCCAGCAGTGACGGAGATGTTAACTATGGCTACACCTTC. Translated, it gives CASSDGDVNYGYTF.

This sequence joins TRBV6-1 and TRBJ2-5, with 7 bases that match TRBD1. J was trimmed by 2 bases and V by 6 bases; bases with no gene match: 6. This CDR3 region has 14 residues. Germline loops: CDR1 MNHNS, CDR2 SASEGT. CDR3 nucleotide sequence: TGTGCCAGCAGCTCGACAGGGCGTCAAGAGACCCAGTACTTC. This codes for CASSSTGRQETQYF.

The chain recombines TRBV5-1 with TRBJ1-1; 7 nucleotides agree with TRBD1. CDR1 is SGHRS, CDR2 YFSETQ, per germline. Germline trimming cut 2 bases from V and 6 bases from J; bases unmatched to any gene: 7. The CDR3 length is 14 residues. DNA of the CDR3: TGCGCCAGCAGCTTACGGACCCAGGGGGCTGAAGCTTTCTTT. This sequence encodes CASSLRTQGAEAFF.

The chain carries TRBV11-1 and TRBJ2-3, with 8 bases identical to TRBD1. The V segment lost 4 bases and the J segment 5 bases; nucleotides outside the gene matches: 2. The CDR3 length is 13 residues. CDR1 and CDR2 from the germline V gene are SGHAT and FQDESV (reference sequence). CDR3: CASSYDRGDTQYF. The CDR3 bases are TGTGCCAGCAGCTATGACAGGGGAGATACGCAGTATTTT.

This clone was observed a handful of times. V gene TRBV10-2 combines with J gene TRBJ2-1, with TRBD2 matching over 10 bases. The ends lost 6 bases at V and 7 bases at J; junction bases unmatched: 6. The CDR3 consists of 14 residues. Germline V gene data show CDR1 as WSHSY and CDR2 as SAAADI. The CDR3 coding sequence is TGCGCCAGCAGACCGGGACTAGCGACGAATGAGCAGTTCTTC. Translating gives CASRPGLATNEQFF.

The genes are TRBV2 and TRBJ1-5; D may be TRBD1 (6 bases). Germline V CDR1 and CDR2: SNHLY, FYNNEI. V lost 4 bases and J lost 5, with 15 bases in between. The CDR3 is made up of 15 amino acids. As DNA, the CDR3 is TGTGCCAGCAGTGCGGCTGGGGGGGCTTATCAGCCCCAGCATTTT. This encodes CASSAAGGAYQPQHF.

This chain joins TRBV9 and TRBJ1-2; 7 nucleotides match TRBD1. CDR3 length: 17 amino acids. With V trimmed by 4 bases and J by 0 bases, 12 bases remained unmatched. Per the germline V gene, CDR1 is SGDLS and CDR2 is YYNGEE. For the CDR3, the DNA is TGTGCCAGCAGCCATAGACAGGGCCACGAACCTAACTATGGCTACACCTTC. Protein: CASSHRQGHEPNYGYTF.